Listed below are T cell receptor beta chains from one sample, sequenced in a study of B cell selection in AIRE deficiency. TCRdb's table, derived via immunoSEQ multiplex PCR, lists solely in-frame clones and lacks some. The table has fewer than 30,000 clones, 96% seen once. The sequencing sample was made of CD4+CD127+ conventional T cells sorted from PBMCs. The receptors were gathered from a human donor in good health. Both conserved end residues are part of each CDR3. A D gene is named only where the DNA matches it firmly. The listing skips clone size in some rows; elsewhere it reads once, few, many or a size class.

D,J,V,size,CDR3,DNA
TRBD1,TRBJ2-1,TRBV5-1,-,CASSATASGQGDNEQFF,TGCGCCAGCAGCGCCACTGCCTCGGGACAGGGGGACAATGAGCAGTTCTTC
-,TRBJ1-5,TRBV6-5,-,CASSLARGAGQPQHF,TGTGCCAGCAGTCTGGCGCGGGGCGCGGGGCAGCCCCAGCATTTT
-,TRBJ2-1,TRBV7-9,few,CASSFAPGVGEQFF,TGTGCCAGCAGCTTTGCTCCAGGGGTAGGTGAGCAGTTCTTC
-,TRBJ1-4,TRBV5-1,-,CASSLSPNEKLFF,TGCGCCAGCAGCTTATCCCCTAATGAAAAACTGTTTTTT
TRBD1,TRBJ2-3,TRBV4-2,-,CASSQYRGVDTQYF,TGTGCCAGCAGCCAATACAGGGGAGTAGATACGCAGTATTTT
-,TRBJ2-7,TRBV28,-,CASSYQRYEQYF,TGTGCCAGCAGTTACCAACGCTACGAGCAGTACTTC
-,TRBJ1-2,TRBV11-2,-,CASSKDSSLRGYTF,TGTGCCAGCAGCAAGGACAGTTCCCTAAGGGGCTACACCTTC
TRBD1,TRBJ1-6,TRBV7-2,-,CASSRKTGGISYNSPLHF,TGTGCCAGCAGCCGAAAGACAGGGGGCATCTCCTATAATTCACCCCTCCACTTT
TRBD1,TRBJ1-2,TRBV5-1,-,CASSFGQGVYGYTF,TGCGCCAGCAGCTTTGGACAGGGGGTCTATGGCTACACCTTC
-,TRBJ2-6,TRBV5-4,-,CASSLAGIGANVLTF,TGTGCCAGCAGCTTGGCAGGGATTGGGGCCAACGTCCTGACTTTC
-,TRBJ1-1,TRBV9,few,CASSTDGNTEAFF,TGTGCCAGCAGCACGGATGGGAACACTGAAGCTTTCTTT
-,TRBJ1-2,TRBV25-1,-,CASSAPRDYGYTF,TGTGCCAGCAGTGCGCCCCGGGACTATGGCTACACCTTC
-,TRBJ1-2,TRBV25-1,-,CASSDPRGTYGYTF,TGTGCCAGCAGTGACCCGAGGGGGACGTATGGCTACACCTTC
TRBD1,TRBJ1-5,TRBV5-4,-,CASSQGHRGGDQPQHF,TGTGCCAGCAGCCAAGGGCACAGGGGGGGGGATCAGCCCCAGCATTTT
TRBD2,TRBJ2-5,TRBV5-8,-,CATGREGPGKETQYF,TGTGCAACGGGGCGGGAGGGCCCCGGAAAAGAGACCCAGTACTTC
TRBD2,TRBJ2-2,TRBV4-2,-,CASSQGRSGRGAGELFF,TGTGCCAGCAGCCAAGGAAGGAGCGGGAGAGGGGCCGGGGAGCTGTTTTTT
TRBD2,TRBJ2-3,TRBV4-3,-,CASSQDRTSAPPDTQYF,TGCGCCAGCAGCCAAGATCGGACTAGCGCACCTCCAGATACGCAGTATTTT
-,TRBJ2-3,TRBV7-3,once,CASSHGPHTDTQYF,TGTGCCAGTTCCCACGGGCCCCACACAGATACGCAGTATTTT
-,TRBJ1-1,TRBV13,-,CASSLVSGRSEAFF,TGTGCCAGCAGCTTAGTAAGTGGGAGGTCTGAAGCTTTCTTT
-,TRBJ2-6,TRBV19,-,CASSFAGANVLTF,TGTGCCAGTAGTTTTGCTGGGGCCAACGTCCTGACTTTC